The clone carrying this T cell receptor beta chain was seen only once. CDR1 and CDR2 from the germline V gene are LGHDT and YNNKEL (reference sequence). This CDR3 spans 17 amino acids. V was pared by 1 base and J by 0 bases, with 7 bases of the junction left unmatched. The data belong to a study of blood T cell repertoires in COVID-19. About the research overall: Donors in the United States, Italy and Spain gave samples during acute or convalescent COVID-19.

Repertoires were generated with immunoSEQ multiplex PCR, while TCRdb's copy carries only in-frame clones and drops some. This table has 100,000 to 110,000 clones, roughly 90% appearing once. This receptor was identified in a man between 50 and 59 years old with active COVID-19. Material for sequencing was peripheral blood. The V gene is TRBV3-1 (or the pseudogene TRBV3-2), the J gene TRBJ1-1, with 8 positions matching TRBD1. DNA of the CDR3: TGTGCCAGCAGCCAAGGGACAAGGACAGGGATGAACACTGAAGCTTTCTTT. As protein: CASSQGTRTGMNTEAFF.